Sequencing of this T cell receptor beta chain was carried out in a study of T cells in Graves' hyperthyroidism and ophthalmopathy. Investigators excluded patients with uncontrolled infection, other autoimmune disease, pregnancy or lactation. Trimming removed 4 bases from V and 0 bases from J; junction bases left unmatched: 5. Germline values: CDR1 SEHNR, CDR2 FQNEAQ (reference sequence). This CDR3 comprises 16 residues. Only a few counts were recorded for this clonotype. Its antigen is still unknown. Template material for amplifying TCR beta CDR3 regions consisted of RNA transcripts. The HTBI primer set served for first-round RT-PCR of the TCR CDR3. TCRdb itself ran the multiplex PCR reads through MiXCR, one entry per CDR3 protein. The sample has around 440,000 distinct CDR3 sequences, approximately 14% seen once; the top ten hold 13% to 15%. Study conclusions and caveats: Ophthalmopathy onset followed model prediction by a median about six months. Separating ophthalmopathy from stable hyperthyroidism was achieved by a 13 V-J model. The blood repertoire included most of the expanded thyroid clonotypes above 0.001.

The sample was blood. The TCR was taken from a woman between 18 and 29 years old with Graves' hyperthyroidism. The V and J genes are TRBV7-9 and TRBJ1-1, with TRBD1 identical over 10 bases. CDR3 sequence reads: CASSSGTGEVNTEAFF. For the CDR3, the DNA is TGTGCCAGCAGCTCCGGGACAGGGGAGGTGAACACTGAAGCTTTCTTT. The full variable domain, in which reference TRBV7-9 and TRBJ1-1 provide the parts outside the CDR3, is DTGVSQNPRHKITKRGQNVTFRCDPISEHNRLYWYRQTLGQGPEFLTYFQNEAQLEKSRLLSDRFSAERPKGSFSTLEIQRTEQGDSAMYLCASSSGTGEVNTEAFFGQGTRLTVV.